One T cell receptor beta chain is described in this entry. This entry comes from a study of graft-versus-host responses after intestinal transplantation. For the study at large: Anti-thymocyte globulin induction, then tacrolimus and steroids for approximately 3 years, went to all recipients.

From the graft tissue, intraepithelial and lamina propria lymphocytes were released through processing. Clones were read by immunoSEQ multiplex PCR, and TCRdb kept only the in-frame ones, dropping some. The repertoire includes about 15,000 clones, under 70% of them detected once, and more than 20% sits in the top ten. This CDR3 has 16 residues. Trimming stripped 5 bases from V and 5 bases from J, with 16 bases between. Germline V CDR1 and CDR2: MNHNY, SVGAGI (reference sequence). This sequence originates from a human patient who received an intestinal transplant, so some T cells may come from the graft donor. The genes are TRBV6-6 and TRBJ2-6; D is unclear. Specimen: ileum tissue, collected around 98 weeks after intestinal transplantation. CDR3 amino acids: CASSVKVQSRANVLTF. The CDR3 nucleotides are TGTGCCAGCAGTGTAAAGGTACAAAGTCGGGCCAACGTCCTGACTTTC.